This T cell receptor (beta chain) was captured in a study of shared clonotypes between healthy human individuals. Looking at the study overall: Every donor yielded three CD4 naive, three CD4 memory, two CD8 naive and one CD8 memory plate. General study points: The genetic and exposure-history diversity represented was limited by few donors.

The germline V and J ends were trimmed by 4 bases and 4 bases, with 8 bases remaining between them. The CDR3 loop spans 13 amino acids. Germline V gene sequence: CDR1 SEHNR, CDR2 FQNEAQ (reference sequence). Of note for this clone: Its antigen is still unknown.

Deep level was the assay's run setting. Profiled with immunoSEQ multiplex PCR; TCRdb holds only in-frame clones, not every one. Among some 650,000 clones listed, around 97% were seen once. This TCR was sampled from a woman aged 25 to 45 in good health. The chain uses TRBV7-9 and TRBJ2-1; D call uncertain. Material: naive CD4+ T cells sorted from blood. Subset: CD45RA+ positively selected. This CDR3 is CASSSLGYNEQFF. The CDR3 nucleotides read TGTGCCAGCAGCTCACTCGGGTACAATGAGCAGTTCTTC.